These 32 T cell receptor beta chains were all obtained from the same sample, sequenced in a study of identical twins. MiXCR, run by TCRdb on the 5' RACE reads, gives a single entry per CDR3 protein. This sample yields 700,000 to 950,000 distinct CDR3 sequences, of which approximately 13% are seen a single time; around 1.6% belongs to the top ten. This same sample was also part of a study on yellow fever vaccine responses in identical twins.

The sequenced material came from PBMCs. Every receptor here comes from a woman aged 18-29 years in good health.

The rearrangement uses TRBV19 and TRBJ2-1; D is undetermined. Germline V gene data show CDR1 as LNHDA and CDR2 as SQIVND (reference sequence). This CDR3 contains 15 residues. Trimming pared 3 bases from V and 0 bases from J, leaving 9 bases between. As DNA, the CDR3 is TGTGCCAGTAGTATGGGCAAGAGCTCCTACAATGAGCAGTTCTTC. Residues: CASSMGKSSYNEQFF.

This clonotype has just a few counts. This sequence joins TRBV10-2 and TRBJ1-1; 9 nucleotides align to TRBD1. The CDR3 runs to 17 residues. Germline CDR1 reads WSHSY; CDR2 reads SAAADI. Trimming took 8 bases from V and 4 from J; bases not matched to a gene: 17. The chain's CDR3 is CASYSGQGLKWGTEAFF. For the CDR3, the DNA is TGCGCCAGCTACTCGGGACAGGGCCTTAAGTGGGGCACTGAAGCTTTCTTT.

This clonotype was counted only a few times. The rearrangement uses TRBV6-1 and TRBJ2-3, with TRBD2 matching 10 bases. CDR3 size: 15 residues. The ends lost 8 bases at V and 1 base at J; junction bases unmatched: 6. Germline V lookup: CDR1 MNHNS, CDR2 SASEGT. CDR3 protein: CASGDGLAGTDTQYF. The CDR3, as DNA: TGTGCCAGCGGGGACGGACTAGCGGGCACAGATACGCAGTATTTT.

Written as DNA, the CDR3 is TGCGCCAGCAGCTCTAGCGGGACCCAACAAGAGACCCAGTACTTC. Protein: CASSSSGTQQETQYF. This chain joins TRBV5-1 and TRBJ2-5; TRBD2 matches at 9 bases. The CDR3 covers 15 residues. With 3 bases clipped from V and 2 bases from J, the junction kept 5 bases outside the gene matches. Germline V gene data show CDR1 as SGHRS and CDR2 as YFSETQ. The full variable domain, rest sourced from reference TRBV5-1 and TRBJ2-5, is KAGVTQTPRYLIKTRGQQVTLSCSPISGHRSVSWYQQTPGQGLQFLFEYFSETQRNKGNFPGRFSGRQFSNSRSEMNVSTLELGDSALYLCASSSSGTQQETQYFGPGTRLLVL.

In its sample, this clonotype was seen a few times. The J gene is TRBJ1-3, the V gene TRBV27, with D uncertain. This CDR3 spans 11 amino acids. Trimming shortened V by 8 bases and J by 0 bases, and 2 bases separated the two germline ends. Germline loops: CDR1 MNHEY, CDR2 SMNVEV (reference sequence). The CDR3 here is CASFSGNTIYF. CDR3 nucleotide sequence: TGTGCCAGCTTCTCTGGAAACACCATATATTTT.

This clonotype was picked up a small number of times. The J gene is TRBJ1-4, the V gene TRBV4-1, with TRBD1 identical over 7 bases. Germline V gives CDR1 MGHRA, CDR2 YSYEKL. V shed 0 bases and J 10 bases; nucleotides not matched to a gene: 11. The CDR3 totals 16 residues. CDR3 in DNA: TGCGCCAGCAGCCAAGATATAGGGGGCATTCGGGGAAAACTGTTTTTT. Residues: CASSQDIGGIRGKLFF.

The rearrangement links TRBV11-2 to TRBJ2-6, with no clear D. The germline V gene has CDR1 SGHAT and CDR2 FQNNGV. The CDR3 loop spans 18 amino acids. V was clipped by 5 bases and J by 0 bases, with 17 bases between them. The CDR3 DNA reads TGTGCCAGCAGCCCCCAGACGGAGACGGTCTCTGGGGCCAACGTCCTGACTTTC. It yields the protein CASSPQTETVSGANVLTF.

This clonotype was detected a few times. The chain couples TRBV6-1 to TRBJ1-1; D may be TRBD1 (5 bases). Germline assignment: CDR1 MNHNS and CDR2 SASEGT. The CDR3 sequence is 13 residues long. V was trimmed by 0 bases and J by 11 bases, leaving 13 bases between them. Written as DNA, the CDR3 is TGTGCCAGCAGTGAAGCAGAGGCAGGGTTTGCTTTCTTT. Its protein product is CASSEAEAGFAFF.

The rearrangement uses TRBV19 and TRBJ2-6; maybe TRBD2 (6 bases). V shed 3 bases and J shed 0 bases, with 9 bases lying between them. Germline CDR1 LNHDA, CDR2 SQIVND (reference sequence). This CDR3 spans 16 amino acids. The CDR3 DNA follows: TGTGCCAGTAGTATTGGGAGGATCTCTGGGGCCAACGTCCTGACTTTC. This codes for CASSIGRISGANVLTF.

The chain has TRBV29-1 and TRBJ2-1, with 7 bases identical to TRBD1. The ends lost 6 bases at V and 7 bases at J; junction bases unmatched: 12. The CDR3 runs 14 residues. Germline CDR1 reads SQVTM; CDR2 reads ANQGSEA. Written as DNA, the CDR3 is TGCAGCGTCGAAAGGACAGGCCCATTGAATGAGCAGTTCTTC. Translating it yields CSVERTGPLNEQFF.

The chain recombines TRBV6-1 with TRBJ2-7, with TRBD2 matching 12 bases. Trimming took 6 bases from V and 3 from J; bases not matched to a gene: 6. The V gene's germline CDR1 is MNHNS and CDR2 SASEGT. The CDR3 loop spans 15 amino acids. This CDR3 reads CASRPTSGGFYEQYV. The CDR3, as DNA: TGTGCCAGCAGACCAACTAGCGGGGGGTTCTACGAGCAGTACGTC.

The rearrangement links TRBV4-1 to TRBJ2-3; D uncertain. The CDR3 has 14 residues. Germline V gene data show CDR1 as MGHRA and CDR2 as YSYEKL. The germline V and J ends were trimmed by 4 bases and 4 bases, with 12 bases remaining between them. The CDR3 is CASSLVPVPDTQYF. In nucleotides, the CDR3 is TGCGCCAGCAGCCTCGTCCCAGTGCCAGATACGCAGTATTTT.

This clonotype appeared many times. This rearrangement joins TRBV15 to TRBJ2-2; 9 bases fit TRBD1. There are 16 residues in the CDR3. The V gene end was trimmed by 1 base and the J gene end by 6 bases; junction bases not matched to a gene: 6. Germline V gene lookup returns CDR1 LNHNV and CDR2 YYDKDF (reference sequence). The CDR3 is CATSRVDRGVSGELFF. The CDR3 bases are TGTGCCACCAGCAGAGTGGACAGGGGAGTGTCCGGGGAGCTGTTTTTT.

In DNA, the CDR3 is TGTGCCAGTGGTAAAGCAGGGTCTGGGGCCAACGTCCTGACTTTC. Translated, it gives CASGKAGSGANVLTF. The chain recombines TRBV19 with TRBJ2-6; the D gene is possibly TRBD1 (5 bases). There are 15 residues in the CDR3. The V end lost 8 bases, the J end lost 1 base, and 12 bases lay between the germline ends. CDR1 LNHDA and CDR2 SQIVND come from the germline V gene (reference sequence). The full variable domain, its missing parts supplied by reference TRBV19 and TRBJ2-6, is DGGITQSPKYLFRKEGQNVTLSCEQNLNHDAMYWYRQDPGQGLRLIYYSQIVNDFQKGDIAEGYSVSREKKESFPLTVTSAQKNPTAFYLCASGKAGSGANVLTFGAGSRLTVL.

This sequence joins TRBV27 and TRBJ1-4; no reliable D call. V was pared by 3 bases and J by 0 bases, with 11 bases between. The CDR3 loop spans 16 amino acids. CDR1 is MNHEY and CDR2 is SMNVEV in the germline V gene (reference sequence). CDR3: CASSFSHSTTNEKLFF. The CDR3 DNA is TGTGCCAGCAGTTTCTCGCACTCTACAACTAATGAAAAACTGTTTTTT.

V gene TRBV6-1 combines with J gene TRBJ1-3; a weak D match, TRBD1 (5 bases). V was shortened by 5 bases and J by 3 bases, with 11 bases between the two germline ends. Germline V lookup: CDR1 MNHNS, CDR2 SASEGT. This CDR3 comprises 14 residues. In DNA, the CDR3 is TGTGCCAGCAGTCGTACAGGTTTTGGAAACACCATATATTTT. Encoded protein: CASSRTGFGNTIYF.

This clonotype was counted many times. CDR3 nucleotide sequence: TGTGCCAGCAGTTTAGACTCTTTCCCCCAGCATTTT. Its protein is CASSLDSFPQHF. This rearrangement joins TRBV12-3 or TRBV12-4 to TRBJ1-5; D gene unclear. V lost 1 base, J lost 10 bases, and 8 bases lay in between. This CDR3 has 12 residues.

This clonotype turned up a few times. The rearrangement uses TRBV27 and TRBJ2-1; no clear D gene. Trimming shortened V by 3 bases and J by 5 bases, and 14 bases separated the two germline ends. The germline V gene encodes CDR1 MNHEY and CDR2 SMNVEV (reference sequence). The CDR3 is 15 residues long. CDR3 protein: CASSFFRNKDNEQFF. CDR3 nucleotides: TGTGCCAGCAGTTTTTTCCGAAACAAGGACAATGAGCAGTTCTTC.

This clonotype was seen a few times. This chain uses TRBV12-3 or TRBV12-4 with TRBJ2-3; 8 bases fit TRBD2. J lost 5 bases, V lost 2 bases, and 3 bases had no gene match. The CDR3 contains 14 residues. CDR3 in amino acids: CASSLTLAGDTQYF. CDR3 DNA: TGTGCCAGCAGTTTAACGCTAGCGGGAGATACGCAGTATTTT.

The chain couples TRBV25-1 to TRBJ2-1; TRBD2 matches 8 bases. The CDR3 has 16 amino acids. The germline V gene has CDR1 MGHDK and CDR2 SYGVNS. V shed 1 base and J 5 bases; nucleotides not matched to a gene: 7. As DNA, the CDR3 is TGTGCCAGCAGTGAATTGGGGGGACTAGAAAACAATGAGCAGTTCTTC. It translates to CASSELGGLENNEQFF. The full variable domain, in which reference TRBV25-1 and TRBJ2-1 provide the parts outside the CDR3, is EADIYQTPRYLVIGTGKKITLECSQTMGHDKMYWYQQDPGMELHLIHYSYGVNSTEKGDLSSESTVSRIRTEHFPLTLESARPSHTSQYLCASSELGGLENNEQFFGPGTRLTVL.

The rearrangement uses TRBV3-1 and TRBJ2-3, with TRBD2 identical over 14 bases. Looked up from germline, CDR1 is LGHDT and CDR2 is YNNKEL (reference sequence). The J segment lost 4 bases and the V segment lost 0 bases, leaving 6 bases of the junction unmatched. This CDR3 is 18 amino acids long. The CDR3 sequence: CASSQDRTSGRSPDTQYF. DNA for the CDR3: TGTGCCAGCAGCCAAGATCGGACTAGCGGGAGGTCGCCAGATACGCAGTATTTT.

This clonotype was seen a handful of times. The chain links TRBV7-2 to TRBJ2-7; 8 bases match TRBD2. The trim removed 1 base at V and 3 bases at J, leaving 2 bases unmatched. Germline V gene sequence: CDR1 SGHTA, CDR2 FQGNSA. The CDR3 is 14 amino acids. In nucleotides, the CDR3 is TGTGCCAGCAGCTTAGTCGGGGGGGACTACGAGCAGTACGTC. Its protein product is CASSLVGGDYEQYV.

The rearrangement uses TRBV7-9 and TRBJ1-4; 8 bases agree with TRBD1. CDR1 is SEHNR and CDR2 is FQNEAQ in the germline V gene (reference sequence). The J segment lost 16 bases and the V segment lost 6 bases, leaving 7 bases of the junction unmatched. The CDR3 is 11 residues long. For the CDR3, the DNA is TGTGCCAGCAGGTTGGGACAGGAATGGTTTTTT. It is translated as CASRLGQEWFF.

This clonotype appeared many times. The CDR3 sequence is CASSFNRGRDGYTF. CDR3 in DNA: TGTGCCAGCAGTTTCAACAGGGGGCGGGATGGCTACACCTTC. The V and J genes are TRBV12-3 or TRBV12-4 and TRBJ1-2; 9 nucleotides line up with TRBD1. With V trimmed by 3 bases and J by 6 bases, 5 bases remained unmatched. The CDR3 length is 14 residues.

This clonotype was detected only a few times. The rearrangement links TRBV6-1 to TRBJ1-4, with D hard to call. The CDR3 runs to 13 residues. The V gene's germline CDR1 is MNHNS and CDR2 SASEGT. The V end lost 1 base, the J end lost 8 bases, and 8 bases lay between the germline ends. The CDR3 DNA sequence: TGTGCCAGCAGTGAAGTTACGAGGGAAAAACTGTTTTTT. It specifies CASSEVTREKLFF.

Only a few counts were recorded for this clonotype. The CDR3 loop is CSALRDALSLHF. In DNA form, the CDR3 reads TGCAGTGCTCTCCGGGACGCCCTTTCCCTCCACTTT. V usage is TRBV20-1 and J usage is TRBJ1-6, with D possibly matching TRBD1 (5 bases). V was clipped by 5 bases and J by 14 bases, with 16 bases between them. From germline, CDR1 is DFQATT and CDR2 SNEGSKA (reference sequence). CDR3 length: 12 amino acids.

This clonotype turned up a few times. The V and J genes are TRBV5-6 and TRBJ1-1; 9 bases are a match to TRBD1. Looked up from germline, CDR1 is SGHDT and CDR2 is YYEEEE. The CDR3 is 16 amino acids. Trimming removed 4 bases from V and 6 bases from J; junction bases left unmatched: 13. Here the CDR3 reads CASSPGMGQGDPEAFF. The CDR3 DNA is TGTGCCAGCAGCCCGGGTATGGGACAGGGCGATCCTGAAGCTTTCTTT.

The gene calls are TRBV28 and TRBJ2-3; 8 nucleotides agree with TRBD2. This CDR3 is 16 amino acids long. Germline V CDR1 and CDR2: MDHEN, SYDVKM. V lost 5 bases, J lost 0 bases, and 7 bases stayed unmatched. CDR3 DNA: TGTGCCAGCAGTCCACCCTCTAGCGGGAGCACAGATACGCAGTATTTT. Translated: CASSPPSSGSTDTQYF.

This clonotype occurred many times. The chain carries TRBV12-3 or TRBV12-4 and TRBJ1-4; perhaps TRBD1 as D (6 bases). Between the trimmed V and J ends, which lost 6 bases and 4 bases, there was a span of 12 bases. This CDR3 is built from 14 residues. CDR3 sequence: CASRPGVLNEKLFF. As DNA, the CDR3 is TGTGCCAGCAGGCCAGGGGTCCTTAATGAAAAACTGTTTTTT.

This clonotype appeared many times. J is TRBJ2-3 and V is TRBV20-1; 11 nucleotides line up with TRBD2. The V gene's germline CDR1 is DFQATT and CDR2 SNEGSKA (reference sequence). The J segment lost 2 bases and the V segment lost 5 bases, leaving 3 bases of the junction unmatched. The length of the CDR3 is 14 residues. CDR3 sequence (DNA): TGCAGTGCTCGACTAGCGGGGTTCACAGATACGCAGTATTTT. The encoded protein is CSARLAGFTDTQYF.

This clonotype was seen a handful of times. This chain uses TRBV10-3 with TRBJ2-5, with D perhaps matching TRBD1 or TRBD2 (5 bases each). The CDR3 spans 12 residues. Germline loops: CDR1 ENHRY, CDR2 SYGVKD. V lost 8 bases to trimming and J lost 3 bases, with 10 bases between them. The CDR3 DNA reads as TGTGCCATCGGTAGAGGGGAAGAGACCCAGTACTTC. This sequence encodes CAIGRGEETQYF.

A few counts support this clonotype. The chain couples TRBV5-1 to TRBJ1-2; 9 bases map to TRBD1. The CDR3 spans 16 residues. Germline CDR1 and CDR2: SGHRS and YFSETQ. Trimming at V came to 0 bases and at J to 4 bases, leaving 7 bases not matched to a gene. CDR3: CASSLVGNRGPYGYTF. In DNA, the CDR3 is TGCGCCAGCAGCTTGGTGGGGAACAGGGGGCCCTATGGCTACACCTTC.